This TCR beta chain was sequenced during a study of radiotherapy plus CTLA-4 blockade in lung cancer. On the study more broadly: Objective responses were recorded in about 18% of patients, with disease control recorded in about 29%.

For this clone: Its antigen is unidentified.

The V segment lost 5 bases and the J segment 0 bases; nucleotides outside the gene matches: 13. This CDR3 contains 19 residues. CDR1 is LGHNA, CDR2 YSLEER, per germline. Focal radiation and CTLA-4 blockade (ipilimumab) were tested in chemo-refractory metastatic non-small-cell lung cancer patients. The repertoire was sequenced with immunoSEQ multiplex PCR; TCRdb's copy has only in-frame clones and lacks some. The table has 40,000 to 50,000 clones, 82% seen once. General study results and limits: In blood, after radiotherapy plus ipilimumab, tumor-derived TCR clones expanded. Early clone dynamics of blood T cells, plus interferon-beta, reportedly predicted response best.

The input for sequencing was peripheral blood, taken from a patient treated with radiotherapy plus ipilimumab. The clonotype was recovered from a human donor with non-small cell lung cancer who had stable disease on radiotherapy plus ipilimumab. The rearrangement uses TRBV4-3 and TRBJ2-6, with 7 nucleotides matching TRBD1. The DNA for the CDR3 is TGCGCCAGCAGCAAAAGCGGCGACAGGGCAACCTCTGGGGCCAACGTCCTGACTTTC. This sequence encodes CASSKSGDRATSGANVLTF.